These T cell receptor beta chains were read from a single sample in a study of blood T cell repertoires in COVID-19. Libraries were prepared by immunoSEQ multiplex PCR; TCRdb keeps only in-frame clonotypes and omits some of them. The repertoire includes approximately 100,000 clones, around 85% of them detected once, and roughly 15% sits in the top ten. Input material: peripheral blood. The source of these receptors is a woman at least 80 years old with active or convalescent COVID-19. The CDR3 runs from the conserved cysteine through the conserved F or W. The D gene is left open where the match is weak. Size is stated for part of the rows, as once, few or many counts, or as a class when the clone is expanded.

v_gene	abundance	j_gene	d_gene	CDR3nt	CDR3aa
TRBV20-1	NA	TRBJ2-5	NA	TGCAGTGCTAGCGTTGCGGAGACCCAGTACTTC	CSASVAETQYF
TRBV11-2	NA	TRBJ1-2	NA	TGTGCCAGCAGCTCCCAGGGGTCCGACTATGGCTACACCTTC	CASSSQGSDYGYTF
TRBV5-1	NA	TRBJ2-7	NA	TGCGCCAGCAGCTTGGATCCAGGGGTGGCCTACGAGCAGTACTTC	CASSLDPGVAYEQYF
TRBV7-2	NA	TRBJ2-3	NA	TGTGCCAGCAGCCCAGGAAGTAGCGTCCCAGATACGCAGTATTTT	CASSPGSSVPDTQYF
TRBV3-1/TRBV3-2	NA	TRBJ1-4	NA	TGTGCCAGCACCTTAAAGAGAGGTATAAAACTGTTTTTT	CASTLKRGIKLFF
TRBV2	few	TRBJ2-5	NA	TGTGCCAGCAGTGAGAGGAGTCTTCAAGAGACCCAGTACTTC	CASSERSLQETQYF
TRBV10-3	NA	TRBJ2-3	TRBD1	TGTGCCATCAGATCCGGGACAGGGATTATAGATACGCAGTATTTT	CAIRSGTGIIDTQYF
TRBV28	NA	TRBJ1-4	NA	TGTGCCAGCAGTTTATCGGGGGATACAGGTGAAAAACTGTTTTTT	CASSLSGDTGEKLFF
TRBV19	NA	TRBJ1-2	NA	TGTGCCAGTAGTATCCAGGGTACATATGGCTACACCTTC	CASSIQGTYGYTF
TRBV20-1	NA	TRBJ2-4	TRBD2	TGCAGTGCTAGTGGGACTAGCGGACTAGCCAAAAACATTCAGTACTTC	CSASGTSGLAKNIQYF
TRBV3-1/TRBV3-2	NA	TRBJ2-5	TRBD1	TGTGCCAGCAGCCATGGGACAGGGCAGGTGGAGACCCAGTACTTC	CASSHGTGQVETQYF
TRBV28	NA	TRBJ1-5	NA	TGTGCCAGCAGCCGGGGGGAGGGGCCCCAGCATTTT	CASSRGEGPQHF
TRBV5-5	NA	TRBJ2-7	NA	TGTGCCAGCAGTTTCGGAGTCAACGAGCAGTACTTC	CASSFGVNEQYF
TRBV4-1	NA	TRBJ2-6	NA	TGCGCCAGCAGCCAAGTTAGGAGGGCTGGGGCCAACGTCCTGACTTTC	CASSQVRRAGANVLTF
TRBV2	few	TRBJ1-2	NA	TGTGCCAGCAGTGTAGAGAGCTCCGACAGGAGGAATGGCTACACCTTC	CASSVESSDRRNGYTF
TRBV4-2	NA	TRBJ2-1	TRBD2	TGTGCCAGCAGCCAAGAATATCGAGCGGGGGTTGAGCAGTTCTTC	CASSQEYRAGVEQFF
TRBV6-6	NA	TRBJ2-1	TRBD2	TGTGCCAGCCGAAGCGGGAGCCATGGTAATGAGCAGTTCTTC	CASRSGSHGNEQFF
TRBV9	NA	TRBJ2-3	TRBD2	TGTGCCAGCAGCGAGCTAGCGGGGGGGCAGGGTACGCAGTATTTT	CASSELAGGQGTQYF
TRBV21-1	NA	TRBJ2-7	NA	TGTGCCAGCAGCAAAGTCGGGACTAGCGGATCCTACGAGCAGTACTTC	CASSKVGTSGSYEQYF
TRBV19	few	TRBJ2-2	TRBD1	TGTGCCAGTAGTATAGGGCAGGGGGCTGCCGGGGAGCTGTTTTTT	CASSIGQGAAGELFF
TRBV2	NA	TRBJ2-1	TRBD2	TGTGCCAGCAGTCTTAGCGGGGGCCCCTACAATGAGCAGTTCTTC	CASSLSGGPYNEQFF
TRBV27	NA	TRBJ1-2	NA	TGTGCCAGCAGGGGGACATTCGACTATGGCTACACCTTC	CASRGTFDYGYTF
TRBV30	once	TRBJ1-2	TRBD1	TGTGCCTGGAGTCCTCCAGGGGGGGGCTACACCTTC	CAWSPPGGGYTF
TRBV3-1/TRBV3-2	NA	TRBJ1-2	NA	TGTGCCAGCAGCCAAGCCCCGGGGAGGGGATATGGCTACACCTTC	CASSQAPGRGYGYTF
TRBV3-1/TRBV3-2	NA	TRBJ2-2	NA	TGTGCCAGCAGCCAAGTTTCAGGGCAGGGCGCCGGGGAGCTGTTTTTT	CASSQVSGQGAGELFF
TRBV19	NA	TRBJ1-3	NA	TGTGCCAGTAGTATCCAGGGGACCTCTGGAAACACCATATATTTT	CASSIQGTSGNTIYF
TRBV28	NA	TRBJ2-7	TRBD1	TGTGCCAGCAGGTCCGGGACAGGGCTCTACGAGCAGTACTTC	CASRSGTGLYEQYF
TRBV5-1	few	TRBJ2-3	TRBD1	TGCGCCAGCAGCTTGGAACAGGGGGCCGATACGCAGTATTTT	CASSLEQGADTQYF
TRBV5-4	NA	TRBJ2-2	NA	TGTGCCAGCAGCTTTAGAGCGGTCGGGGAGCTGTTTTTT	CASSFRAVGELFF
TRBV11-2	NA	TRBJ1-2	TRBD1	TGTGCCAGCAGCTTAGAAACAGGGGTTTTTTATGGCTACACCTTC	CASSLETGVFYGYTF
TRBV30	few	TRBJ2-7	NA	TGTGCTTGGGGCCGAGGGCCAAATACCTACGAGCAGTACTTC	CAWGRGPNTYEQYF
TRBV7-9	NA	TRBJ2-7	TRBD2	TGTGCCAGCAGCTACCTAGGGACTACCTACGAGCAGTACTTC	CASSYLGTTYEQYF
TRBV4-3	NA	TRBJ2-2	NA	TGCGCCAGCAGCCAAGATGCAGGGCTGAACACCGGGGAGCTGTTTTTT	CASSQDAGLNTGELFF
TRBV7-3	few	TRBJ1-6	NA	TGTGCCAGCAGCTCCCTGGGAGGGGATAATTCACCCCTCCACTTT	CASSSLGGDNSPLHF
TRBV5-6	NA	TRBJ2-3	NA	TGTGCCAGCAGCTTGGCAGGGGCGGGAGATACGCAGTATTTT	CASSLAGAGDTQYF
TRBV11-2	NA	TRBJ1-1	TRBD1	TGTGCCAGCAGCTTAGACGGGACAGTTCTGGGGGCTTTCTTT	CASSLDGTVLGAFF
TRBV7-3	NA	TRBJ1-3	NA	TGTGCCAGCAGCTTGTCGACAGCTACTGGAAACACCATATATTTT	CASSLSTATGNTIYF
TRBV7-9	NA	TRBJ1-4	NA	TGTGCCAGCAGCTGGGGGCGGTCAACTAATGAAAAACTGTTTTTT	CASSWGRSTNEKLFF
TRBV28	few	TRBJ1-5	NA	TGTGCCACTATCCCCTCAGAAGGGGCCGCCCAGCATTTT	CATIPSEGAAQHF
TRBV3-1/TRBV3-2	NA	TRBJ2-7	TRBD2	TGTGCCAGCAGCCAAGGTAGCGGGGAATTCCCCTACGAGCAGTACTTC	CASSQGSGEFPYEQYF
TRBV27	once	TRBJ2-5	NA	TGTGCCAGCAGTCCTGCTTGGGTTAGCTCCCAAGAGACCCAGTACTTC	CASSPAWVSSQETQYF
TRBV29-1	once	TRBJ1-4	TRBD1	TGCAGCGTTGCGGGACAGGGGAATGAAAAACTGTTTTTT	CSVAGQGNEKLFF
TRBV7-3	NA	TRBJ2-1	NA	TGTGCCAGCAGCCCCGTAGCGGCGAGCTCCTACAATGAGCAGTTCTTC	CASSPVAASSYNEQFF
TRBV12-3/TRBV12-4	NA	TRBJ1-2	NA	TGTGCCAGCAGTGTAGGACAGAGGTATGGCTACACCTTC	CASSVGQRYGYTF
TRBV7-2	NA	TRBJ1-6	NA	TGTGCCAGCAGTCCAACCTACAGGGCCCCCGATTCACCCCTCCACTTT	CASSPTYRAPDSPLHF